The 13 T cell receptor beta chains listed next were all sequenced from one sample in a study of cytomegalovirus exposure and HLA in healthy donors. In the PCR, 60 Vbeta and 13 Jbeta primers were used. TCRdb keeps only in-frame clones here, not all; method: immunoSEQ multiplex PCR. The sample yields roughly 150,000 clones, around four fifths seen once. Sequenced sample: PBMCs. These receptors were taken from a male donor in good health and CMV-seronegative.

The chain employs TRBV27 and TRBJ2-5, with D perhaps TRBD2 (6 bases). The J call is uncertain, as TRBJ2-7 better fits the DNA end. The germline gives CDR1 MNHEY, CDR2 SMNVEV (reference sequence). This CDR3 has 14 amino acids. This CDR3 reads CASSGYSGSYEQYF. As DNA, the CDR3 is TGTGCCAGCAGTGGTTATAGCGGTTCCTACGAGCAGTACTTC.

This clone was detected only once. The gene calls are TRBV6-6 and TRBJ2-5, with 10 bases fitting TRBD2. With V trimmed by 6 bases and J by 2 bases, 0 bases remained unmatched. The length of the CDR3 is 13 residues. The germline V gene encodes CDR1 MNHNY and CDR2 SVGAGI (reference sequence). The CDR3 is CASRTSGQETQYF. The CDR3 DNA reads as TGTGCCAGCAGGACTAGCGGGCAAGAGACCCAGTACTTC.

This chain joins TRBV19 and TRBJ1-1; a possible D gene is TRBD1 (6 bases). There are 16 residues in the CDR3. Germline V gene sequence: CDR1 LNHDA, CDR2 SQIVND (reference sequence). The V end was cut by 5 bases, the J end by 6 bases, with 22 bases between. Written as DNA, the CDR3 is TGTGCCAGTAGTGACCGGTGGGAGGGGGGTTCGGCTGAAGCTTTCTTT. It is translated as CASSDRWEGGSAEAFF.

CDR3 DNA sequence: TGTGCCAGCAGTACCGGGAACCGAAACACTGAAGCTTTCTTT. Residues: CASSTGNRNTEAFF. The chain couples TRBV28 to TRBJ1-1; D is uncertain. Trimming took off 5 bases at V and 2 bases at J, with 12 bases between the two ends. The CDR3 contains 14 residues. Germline V gene sequence: CDR1 MDHEN, CDR2 SYDVKM.

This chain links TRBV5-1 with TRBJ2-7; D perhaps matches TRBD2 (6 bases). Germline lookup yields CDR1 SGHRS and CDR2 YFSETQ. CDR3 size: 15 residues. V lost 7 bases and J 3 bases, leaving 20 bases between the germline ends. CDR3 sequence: CASFDPSVLNYEQYF. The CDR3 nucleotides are TGCGCCAGCTTCGACCCTAGCGTTTTAAACTACGAGCAGTACTTC. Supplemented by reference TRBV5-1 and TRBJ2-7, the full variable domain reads KAGVTQTPRYLIKTRGQQVTLSCSPISGHRSVSWYQQTPGQGLQFLFEYFSETQRNKGNFPGRFSGRQFSNSRSEMNVSTLELGDSALYLCASFDPSVLNYEQYFGPGTRLTVT.

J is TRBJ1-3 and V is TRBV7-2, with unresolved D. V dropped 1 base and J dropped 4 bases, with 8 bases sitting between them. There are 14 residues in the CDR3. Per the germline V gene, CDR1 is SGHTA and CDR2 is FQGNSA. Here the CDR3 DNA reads TGTGCCAGCAGCTTAGTCTCTCTGGGAAACACCATATATTTT. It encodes CASSLVSLGNTIYF.

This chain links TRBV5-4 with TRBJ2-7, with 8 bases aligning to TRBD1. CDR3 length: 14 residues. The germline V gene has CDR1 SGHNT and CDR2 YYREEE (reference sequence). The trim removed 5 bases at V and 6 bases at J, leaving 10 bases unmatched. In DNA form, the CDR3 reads TGTGCCAGCAGTTACCCGGGACAGGAAACCGAGCAGTACTTC. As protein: CASSYPGQETEQYF.

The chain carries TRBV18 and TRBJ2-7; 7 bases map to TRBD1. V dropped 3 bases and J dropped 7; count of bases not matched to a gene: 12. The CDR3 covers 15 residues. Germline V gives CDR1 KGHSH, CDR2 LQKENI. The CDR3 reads CASSPFSDRLDEQYF. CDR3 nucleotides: TGTGCCAGCTCACCCTTCTCGGACAGGCTGGATGAGCAGTACTTC.

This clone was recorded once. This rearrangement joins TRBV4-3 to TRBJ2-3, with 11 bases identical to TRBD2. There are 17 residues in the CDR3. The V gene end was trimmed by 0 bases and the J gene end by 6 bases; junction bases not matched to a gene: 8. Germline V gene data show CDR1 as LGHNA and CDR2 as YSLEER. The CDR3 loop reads CASSQDAGLAGGDTQYF. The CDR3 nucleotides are TGCGCCAGCAGCCAAGACGCCGGGCTAGCGGGGGGTGATACGCAGTATTTT.

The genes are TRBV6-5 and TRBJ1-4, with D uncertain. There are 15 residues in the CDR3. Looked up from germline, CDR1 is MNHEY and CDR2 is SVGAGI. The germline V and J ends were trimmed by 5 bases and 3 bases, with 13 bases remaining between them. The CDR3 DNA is TGTGCCAGCAGTCCCGCCGGAGGGTCTAATGAAAAACTGTTTTTT. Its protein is CASSPAGGSNEKLFF.

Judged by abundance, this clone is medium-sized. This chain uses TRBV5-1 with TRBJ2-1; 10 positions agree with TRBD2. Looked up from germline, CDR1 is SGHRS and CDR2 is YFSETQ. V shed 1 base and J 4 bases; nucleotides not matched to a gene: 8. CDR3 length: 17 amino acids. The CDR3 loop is CASSLSPSGSEYNEQFF. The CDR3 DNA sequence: TGCGCCAGCAGCTTGTCACCTAGCGGGAGTGAATACAATGAGCAGTTCTTC.

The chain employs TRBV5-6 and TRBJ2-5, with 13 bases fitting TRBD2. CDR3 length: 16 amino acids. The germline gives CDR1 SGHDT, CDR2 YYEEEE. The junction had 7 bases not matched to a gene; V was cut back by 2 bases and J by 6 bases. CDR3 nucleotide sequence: TGTGCCAGCAGCTTAGGGACTAGCGGGGTTTTGAAGACCCAGTACTTC. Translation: CASSLGTSGVLKTQYF.

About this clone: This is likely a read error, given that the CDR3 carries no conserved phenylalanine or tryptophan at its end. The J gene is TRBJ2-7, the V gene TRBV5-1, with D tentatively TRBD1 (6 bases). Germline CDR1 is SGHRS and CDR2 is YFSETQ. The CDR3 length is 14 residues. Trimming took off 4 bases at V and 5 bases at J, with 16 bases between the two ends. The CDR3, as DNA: TGCGCCAGCAGCGTCAACAGGGACCTTGACGAGCAGTACCTC. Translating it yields CASSVNRDLDEQYL.